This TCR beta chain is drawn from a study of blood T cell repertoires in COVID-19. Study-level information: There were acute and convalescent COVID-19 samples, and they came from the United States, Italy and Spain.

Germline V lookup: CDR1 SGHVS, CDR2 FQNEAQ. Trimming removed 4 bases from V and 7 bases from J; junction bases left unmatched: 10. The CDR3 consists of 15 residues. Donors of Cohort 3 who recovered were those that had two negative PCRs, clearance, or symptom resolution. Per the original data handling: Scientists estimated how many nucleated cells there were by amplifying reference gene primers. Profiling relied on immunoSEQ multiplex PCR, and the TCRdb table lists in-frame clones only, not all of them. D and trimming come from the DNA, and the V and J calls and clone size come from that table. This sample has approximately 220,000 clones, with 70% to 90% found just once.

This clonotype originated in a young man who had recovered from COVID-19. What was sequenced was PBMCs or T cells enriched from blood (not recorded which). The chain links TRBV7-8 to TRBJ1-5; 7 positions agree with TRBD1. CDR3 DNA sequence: TGTGCCAGCAGCTCGGTGGGACAGCCTATCCAGCCCCAGCATTTT. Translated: CASSSVGQPIQPQHF.